This T cell receptor beta chain was observed in a study of CD8 T cells in ankylosing spondylitis. Study-wide points: Peripheral blood samples showed relatively rare disease-linked clones, and these clones were CD8+.

V dropped 5 bases and J dropped 2 bases, with 14 bases sitting between them. CDR1 is SEHNR and CDR2 is FQNEAQ in the germline V gene (reference sequence). The CDR3 consists of 15 residues. This clonotype was recorded a few times. As yet, its antigen is unknown. TCRdb re-called the 5' RACE reads with MiXCR, one entry per CDR3 protein. The sample yields 150,000 to 200,000 distinct CDR3 sequences, 11% seen once. The chain combines TRBV7-9 with TRBJ2-3; D is undetermined. The sequenced material came from blood, either unsorted or a sorted T cell fraction (not recorded which). The clonotype was recovered from a male donor with ankylosing spondylitis or in good health (not recorded which). The CDR3 coding sequence is TGTGCCAGCAGCCCCCCCGAGGTCCACACAGATACGCAGTATTTT. Its protein is CASSPPEVHTDTQYF.